The T cell receptor (beta chain) under discussion was sequenced for a study of blood T cell repertoires in COVID-19. As for the study in general: The samples span acute and convalescent COVID-19 from the United States, Italy and Spain. T cells, B-cell-depleted T cells, or PBMCs provided the cDNA or gDNA that served as material.

The V end lost 0 bases, the J end lost 8 bases, and 14 bases lay between the germline ends. CDR1 and CDR2 (germline): SGHRS, YFSETQ. The CDR3 length is 14 residues. Only in-frame clones appear in the TCRdb table, and some are missing; sequencing was by immunoSEQ multiplex PCR. The sample consists of 110,000 or so clones, over 70% of them appearing once. This clone was recorded a few times. This chain uses TRBV5-1 with TRBJ1-2; the D gene is possibly TRBD1 (6 bases). This TCR came from a man between 50 and 59 years old with acute or convalescent COVID-19. The material sequenced was peripheral blood. CDR3 region: CASSLATGGEGYTF. The CDR3 DNA sequence: TGCGCCAGCAGCTTGGCCACGGGGGGCGAAGGCTACACCTTC. Combining the CDR3 with reference TRBV5-1 and TRBJ1-2 gives the whole variable domain KAGVTQTPRYLIKTRGQQVTLSCSPISGHRSVSWYQQTPGQGLQFLFEYFSETQRNKGNFPGRFSGRQFSNSRSEMNVSTLELGDSALYLCASSLATGGEGYTFGSGTRLTVV.